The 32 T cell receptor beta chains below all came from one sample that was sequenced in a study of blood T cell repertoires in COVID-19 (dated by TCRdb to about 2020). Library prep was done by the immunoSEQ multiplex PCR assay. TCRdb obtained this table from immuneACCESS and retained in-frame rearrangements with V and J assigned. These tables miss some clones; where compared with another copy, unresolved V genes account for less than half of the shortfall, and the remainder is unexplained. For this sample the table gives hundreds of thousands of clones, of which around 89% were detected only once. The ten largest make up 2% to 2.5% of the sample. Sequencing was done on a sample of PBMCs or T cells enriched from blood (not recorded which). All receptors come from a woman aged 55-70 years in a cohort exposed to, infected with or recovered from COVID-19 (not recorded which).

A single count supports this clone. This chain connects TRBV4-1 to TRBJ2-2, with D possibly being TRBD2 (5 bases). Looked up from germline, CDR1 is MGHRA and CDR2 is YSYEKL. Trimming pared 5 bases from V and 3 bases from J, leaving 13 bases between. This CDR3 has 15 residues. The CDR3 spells CASSSGEKYTGELFF. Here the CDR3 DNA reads TGCGCCAGCAGCTCCGGGGAAAAATACACCGGGGAGCTGTTTTTT.

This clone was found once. The CDR3 spells CASSQRDRGLMLGAFF. The CDR3 DNA reads TGTGCCAGCAGCCAACGGGACAGGGGGCTTATGCTTGGAGCTTTCTTT. This chain uses TRBV5-6 with TRBJ1-1, with 12 bases that match TRBD1. Germline values: CDR1 SGHDT, CDR2 YYEEEE. This CDR3 has 16 amino acids. J was trimmed by 10 bases and V by 4 bases; bases with no gene match: 14.

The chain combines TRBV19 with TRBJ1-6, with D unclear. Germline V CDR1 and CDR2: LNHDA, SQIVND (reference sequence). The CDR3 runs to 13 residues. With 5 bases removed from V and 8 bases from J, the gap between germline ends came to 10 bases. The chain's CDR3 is CASSRRPDSPLHF. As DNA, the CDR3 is TGTGCCAGTAGTCGGCGGCCTGATTCACCCCTCCACTTT.

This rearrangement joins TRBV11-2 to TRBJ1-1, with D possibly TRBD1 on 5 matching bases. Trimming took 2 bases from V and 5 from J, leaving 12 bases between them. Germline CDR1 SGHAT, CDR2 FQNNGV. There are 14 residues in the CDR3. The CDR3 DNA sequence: TGTGCCAGCAGCTTAATTACGGGGGGAACTGAAGCTTTCTTT. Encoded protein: CASSLITGGTEAFF.

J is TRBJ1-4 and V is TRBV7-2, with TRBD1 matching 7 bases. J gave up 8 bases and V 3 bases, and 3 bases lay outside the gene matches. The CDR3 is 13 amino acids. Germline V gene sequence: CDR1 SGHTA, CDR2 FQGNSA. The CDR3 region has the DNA TGTGCCAGCAGCTTCAGGGGGTCGGAAAAACTGTTTTTT. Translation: CASSFRGSEKLFF.

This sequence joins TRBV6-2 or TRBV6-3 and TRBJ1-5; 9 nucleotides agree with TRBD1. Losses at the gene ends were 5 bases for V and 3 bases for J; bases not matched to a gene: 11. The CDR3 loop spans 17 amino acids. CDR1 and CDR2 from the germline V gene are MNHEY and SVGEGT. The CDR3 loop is CASSRIGTGSFNQPQHF. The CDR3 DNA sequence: TGTGCCAGCAGTCGGATCGGGACAGGGTCTTTCAATCAGCCCCAGCATTTT.

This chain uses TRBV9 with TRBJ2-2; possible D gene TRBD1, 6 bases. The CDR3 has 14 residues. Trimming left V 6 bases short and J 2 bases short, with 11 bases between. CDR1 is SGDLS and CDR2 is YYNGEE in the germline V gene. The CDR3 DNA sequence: TGTGCCAGCAACAGGGACCGAAACACCGGGGAGCTGTTTTTT. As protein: CASNRDRNTGELFF.

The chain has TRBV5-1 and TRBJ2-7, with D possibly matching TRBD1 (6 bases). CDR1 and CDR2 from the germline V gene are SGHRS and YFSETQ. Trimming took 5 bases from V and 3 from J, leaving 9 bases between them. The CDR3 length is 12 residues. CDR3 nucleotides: TGCGCCAGCAGTAGGGGGTTCTACGAGCAGTACTTC. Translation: CASSRGFYEQYF.

The CDR3 sequence is CATSAGQGKSYEQYF. The CDR3 DNA follows: TGTGCCACCAGCGCCGGACAGGGCAAATCCTACGAGCAGTACTTC. The rearrangement links TRBV10-3 to TRBJ2-7, with 8 bases identical to TRBD1. Germline CDR1 is ENHRY and CDR2 is SYGVKD. Trimming removed 10 bases from V and 1 base from J; junction bases left unmatched: 12. There are 15 residues in the CDR3.

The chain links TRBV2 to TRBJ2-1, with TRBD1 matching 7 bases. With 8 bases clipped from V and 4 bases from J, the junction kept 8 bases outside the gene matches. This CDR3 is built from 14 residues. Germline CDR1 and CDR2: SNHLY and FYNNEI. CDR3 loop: CASAYRGGYNEQFF. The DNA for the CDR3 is TGTGCCAGCGCCTACAGGGGTGGGTACAATGAGCAGTTCTTC.

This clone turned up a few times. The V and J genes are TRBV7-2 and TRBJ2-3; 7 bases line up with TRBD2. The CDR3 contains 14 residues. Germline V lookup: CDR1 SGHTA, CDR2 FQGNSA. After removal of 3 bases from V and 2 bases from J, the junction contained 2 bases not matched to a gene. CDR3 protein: CASSFGGFTDTQYF. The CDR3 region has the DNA TGTGCCAGCAGCTTCGGGGGGTTCACAGATACGCAGTATTTT. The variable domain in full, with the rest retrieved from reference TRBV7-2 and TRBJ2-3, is GAGVSQSPSNKVTEKGKDVELRCDPISGHTALYWYRQSLGQGLEFLIYFQGNSAPDKSGLPSDRFSAERTGGSVSTLTIQRTQQEDSAVYLCASSFGGFTDTQYFGPGTRLTVL.

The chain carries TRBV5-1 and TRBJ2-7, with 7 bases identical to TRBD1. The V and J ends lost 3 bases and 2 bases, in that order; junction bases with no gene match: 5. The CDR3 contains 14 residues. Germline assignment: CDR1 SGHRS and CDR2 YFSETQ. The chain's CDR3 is CASSSYRGPYEQYF. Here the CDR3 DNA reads TGCGCCAGCAGCTCATACAGGGGCCCCTACGAGCAGTACTTC.

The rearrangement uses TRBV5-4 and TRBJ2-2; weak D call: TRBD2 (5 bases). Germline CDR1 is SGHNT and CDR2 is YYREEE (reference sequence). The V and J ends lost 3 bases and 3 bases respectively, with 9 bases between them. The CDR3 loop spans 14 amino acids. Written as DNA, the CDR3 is TGTGCCAGCAGCTCCACTAGGGACACCGGGGAGCTGTTTTTT. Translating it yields CASSSTRDTGELFF.

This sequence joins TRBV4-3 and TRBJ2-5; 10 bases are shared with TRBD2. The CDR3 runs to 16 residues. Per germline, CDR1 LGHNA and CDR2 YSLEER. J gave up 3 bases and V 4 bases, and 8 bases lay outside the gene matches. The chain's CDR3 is CASSPLAGGGEETQYF. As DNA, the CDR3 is TGCGCCAGCAGCCCCTTAGCGGGAGGCGGGGAAGAGACCCAGTACTTC.

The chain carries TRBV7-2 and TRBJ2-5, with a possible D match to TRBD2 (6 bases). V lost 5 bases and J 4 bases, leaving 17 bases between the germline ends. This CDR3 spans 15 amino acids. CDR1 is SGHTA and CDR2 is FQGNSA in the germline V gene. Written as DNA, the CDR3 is TGTGCCAGCAGCCGGCCCGGGAGTCCTCCAGAGACCCAGTACTTC. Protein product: CASSRPGSPPETQYF. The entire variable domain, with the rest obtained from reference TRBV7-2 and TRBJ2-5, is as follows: GAGVSQSPSNKVTEKGKDVELRCDPISGHTALYWYRQSLGQGLEFLIYFQGNSAPDKSGLPSDRFSAERTGGSVSTLTIQRTQQEDSAVYLCASSRPGSPPETQYFGPGTRLLVL.

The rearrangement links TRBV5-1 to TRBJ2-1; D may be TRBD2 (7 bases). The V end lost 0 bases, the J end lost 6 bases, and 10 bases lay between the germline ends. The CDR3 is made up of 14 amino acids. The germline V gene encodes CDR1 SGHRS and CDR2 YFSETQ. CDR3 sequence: CASSLDREGNEQFF. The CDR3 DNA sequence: TGCGCCAGCAGCTTGGACAGGGAGGGCAATGAGCAGTTCTTC.

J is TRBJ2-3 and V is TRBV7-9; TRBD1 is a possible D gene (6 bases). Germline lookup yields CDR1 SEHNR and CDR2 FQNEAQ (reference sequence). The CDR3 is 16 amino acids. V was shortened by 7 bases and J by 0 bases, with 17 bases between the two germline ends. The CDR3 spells CASIPRDKPSTDTQYF. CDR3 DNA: TGTGCCAGCATCCCTAGGGACAAACCTAGCACAGATACGCAGTATTTT.

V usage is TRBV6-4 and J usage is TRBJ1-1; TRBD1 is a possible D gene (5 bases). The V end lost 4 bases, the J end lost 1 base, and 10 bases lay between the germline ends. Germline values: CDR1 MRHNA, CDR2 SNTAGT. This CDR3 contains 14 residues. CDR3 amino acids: CASSARGGNTEAFF. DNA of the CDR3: TGTGCCAGCAGTGCCCGGGGGGGGAACACTGAAGCTTTCTTT.

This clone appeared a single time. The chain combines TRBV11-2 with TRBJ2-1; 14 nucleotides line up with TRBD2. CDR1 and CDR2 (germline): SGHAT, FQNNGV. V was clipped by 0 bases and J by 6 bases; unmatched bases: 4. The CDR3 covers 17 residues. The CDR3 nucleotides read TGTGCCAGCAGCTTAGATAGGACTAGCGGGAGGTTCAATGAGCAGTTCTTC. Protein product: CASSLDRTSGRFNEQFF.

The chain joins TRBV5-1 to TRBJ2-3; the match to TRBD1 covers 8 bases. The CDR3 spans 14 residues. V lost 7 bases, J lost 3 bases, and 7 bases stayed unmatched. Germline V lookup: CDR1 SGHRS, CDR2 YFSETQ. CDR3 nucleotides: TGCGCCAGCTCCCAGGGGGCGAGGACAGATACGCAGTATTTT. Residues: CASSQGARTDTQYF.

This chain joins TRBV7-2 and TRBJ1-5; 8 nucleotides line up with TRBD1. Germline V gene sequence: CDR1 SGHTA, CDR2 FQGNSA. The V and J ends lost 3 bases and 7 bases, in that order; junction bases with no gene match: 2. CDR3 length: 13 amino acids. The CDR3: CASSFRGQQPQHF. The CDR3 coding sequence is TGTGCCAGCAGCTTCAGGGGGCAACAGCCCCAGCATTTT.

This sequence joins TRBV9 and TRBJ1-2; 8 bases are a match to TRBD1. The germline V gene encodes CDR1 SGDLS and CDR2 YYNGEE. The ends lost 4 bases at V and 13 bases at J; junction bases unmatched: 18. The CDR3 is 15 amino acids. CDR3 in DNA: TGTGCCAGCAGCCTCTCCGGACAGGGCGGCGCTGGTTCCACCTTC. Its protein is CASSLSGQGGAGSTF.

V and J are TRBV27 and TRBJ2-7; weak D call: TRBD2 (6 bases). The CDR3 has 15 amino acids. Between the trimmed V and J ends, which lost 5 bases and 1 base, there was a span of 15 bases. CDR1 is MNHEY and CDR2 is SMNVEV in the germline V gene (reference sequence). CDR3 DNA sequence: TGTGCCAGCAGTCAAACCGGGACTTCTTCCTACGAGCAGTACTTC. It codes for CASSQTGTSSYEQYF.

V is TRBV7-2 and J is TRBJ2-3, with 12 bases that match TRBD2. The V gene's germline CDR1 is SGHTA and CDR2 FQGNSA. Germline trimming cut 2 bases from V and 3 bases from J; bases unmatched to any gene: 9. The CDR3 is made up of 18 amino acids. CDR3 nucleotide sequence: TGTGCCAGCAGCTTAAGTTCTAGCGGGAGGGGTAGGACAGATACGCAGTATTTT. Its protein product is CASSLSSSGRGRTDTQYF.

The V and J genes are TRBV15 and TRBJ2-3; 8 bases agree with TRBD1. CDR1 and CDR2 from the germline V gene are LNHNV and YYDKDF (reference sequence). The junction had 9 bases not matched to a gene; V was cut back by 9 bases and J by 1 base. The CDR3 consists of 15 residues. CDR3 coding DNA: TGTGCCACGGGGGCAGGGGGCCCCGGCACAGATACGCAGTATTTT. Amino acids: CATGAGGPGTDTQYF.

The CDR3 DNA follows: TGTGCCAGCTCACCCCAACGGGTCAATGAGCAGTTCTTC. It translates to CASSPQRVNEQFF. The chain combines TRBV18 with TRBJ2-1; D is undetermined. Germline CDR1 reads KGHSH; CDR2 reads LQKENI. This CDR3 is built from 13 residues. Trimming pared 3 bases from V and 6 bases from J, leaving 9 bases between.

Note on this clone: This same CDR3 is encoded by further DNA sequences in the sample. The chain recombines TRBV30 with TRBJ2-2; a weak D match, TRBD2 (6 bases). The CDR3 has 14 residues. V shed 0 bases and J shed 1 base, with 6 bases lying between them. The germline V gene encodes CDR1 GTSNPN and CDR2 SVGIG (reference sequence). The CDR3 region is CAWSVGGNTGELFF. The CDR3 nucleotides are TGTGCCTGGAGTGTGGGGGGGAACACCGGGGAGCTGTTTTTT.

CDR3 sequence: CASSQWTSNEQFF. The CDR3, as DNA: TGTGCCAGCAGCCAATGGACTAGCAATGAGCAGTTCTTC. V usage is TRBV3-1 (or the pseudogene TRBV3-2) and J usage is TRBJ2-1; TRBD2 aligns across 7 bases. J was trimmed by 6 bases and V by 2 bases; bases with no gene match: 1. Germline lookup yields CDR1 LGHDT and CDR2 YNNKEL (reference sequence). There are 13 residues in the CDR3.

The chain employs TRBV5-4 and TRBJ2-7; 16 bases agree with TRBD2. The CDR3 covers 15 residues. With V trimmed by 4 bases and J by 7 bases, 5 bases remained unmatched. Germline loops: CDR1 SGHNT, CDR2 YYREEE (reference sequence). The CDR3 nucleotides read TGTGCCAGCAGCCCGGGGACTAGCGGGAGGGAAGAGCAGTACTTC. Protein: CASSPGTSGREEQYF.

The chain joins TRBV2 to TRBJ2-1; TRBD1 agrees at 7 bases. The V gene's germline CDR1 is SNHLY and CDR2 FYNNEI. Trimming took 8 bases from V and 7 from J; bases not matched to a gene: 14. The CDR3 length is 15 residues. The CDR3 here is CASSRQGLSGNEQFF. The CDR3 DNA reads TGTGCCAGCTCAAGACAGGGCCTTTCCGGGAATGAGCAGTTCTTC.

The CDR3 protein is CASSQGRESGNEQFF. The CDR3, as DNA: TGCGCCAGCAGCCAAGGGCGGGAGTCTGGGAATGAGCAGTTCTTC. This rearrangement joins TRBV4-1 to TRBJ2-1; TRBD2 agrees at 7 bases. After removal of 1 base from V and 7 bases from J, the junction contained 7 bases not matched to a gene. Germline loops: CDR1 MGHRA, CDR2 YSYEKL. The CDR3 spans 15 residues.

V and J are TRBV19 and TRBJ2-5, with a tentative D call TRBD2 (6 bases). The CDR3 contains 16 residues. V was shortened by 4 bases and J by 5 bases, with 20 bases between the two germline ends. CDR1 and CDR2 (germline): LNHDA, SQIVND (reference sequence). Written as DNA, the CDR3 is TGTGCCAGTAGTAGGTCTGAGCGGGTTGGTGGTGAGACCCAGTACTTC. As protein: CASSRSERVGGETQYF.